This is a list of T cell receptor beta chains from one sample in a study of CD8 T cells in ankylosing spondylitis. TCRdb re-called the 5' RACE reads through MiXCR, storing one row per CDR3 protein. Of 150,000 to 200,000 distinct CDR3 sequences listed, 10% to 15% are singletons. The sequencing sample was made of blood, either unsorted or a sorted T cell fraction (not recorded which). The receptors originated from a female donor with ankylosing spondylitis or in good health (not recorded which). The CDR3 runs from the conserved cysteine through the conserved F or W. The D gene is left open where the match is weak. Part of the rows lack a size; the others show once, few, many or a class for expanded clones.

V gene	clone size	D gene	J gene	CDR3 DNA	CDR3 protein
TRBV7-3	few	NA	TRBJ2-7	TGTGCCAGCACCCATTGGAGCGGATCCTACGAGCAGTACTTC	CASTHWSGSYEQYF
TRBV7-2	many	TRBD1	TRBJ2-5	TGTGCCAGCAATGACAGGGGTGGGAAGACCCAGTACTTC	CASNDRGGKTQYF
TRBV5-6	few	NA	TRBJ1-5	TGTGCCAGCAGCTTGTCGGGGTTGCCCCAGCATTTT	CASSLSGLPQHF
TRBV13	many	NA	TRBJ2-7	TGTGCCAGCAGCCAGGTGGGCCCGAGCTACGAGCAGTACTTC	CASSQVGPSYEQYF
TRBV7-9	few	NA	TRBJ1-3	TGTGCCAGCAGCACCAGACAGTTCTCTGGAAACACCATATATTTT	CASSTRQFSGNTIYF
TRBV20-1	many	NA	TRBJ2-7	TGCAGTGCTCCTACTCCAGGGAGCTACGAGCAGTACTTC	CSAPTPGSYEQYF
TRBV7-6	NA	NA	TRBJ1-2	TGTGCCAGCAGCCCTTCTCCAGGGCCTCTCTATGGCTACACCTTC	CASSPSPGPLYGYTF
TRBV20-1	NA	TRBD2	TRBJ2-1	TGCAGTGCTAGCCGGGGGACTAGTTTCTACAATGAGCAGTTCTTC	CSASRGTSFYNEQFF
TRBV19	NA	NA	TRBJ1-1	TGTGCCAGCCGAGGGGGGGGCGGCACTGAAGCTTTCTTT	CASRGGGGTEAFF
TRBV5-1	NA	TRBD1	TRBJ1-1	TGCGCCAGCAGCTTGGGACAGGGGATCACGAACACTGAAGCTTTCTTT	CASSLGQGITNTEAFF
TRBV4-1	many	TRBD1	TRBJ2-7	TGCGCCAGCAGCTCAGGGACAGGGGCCGTCTACGAGCAGTACTTC	CASSSGTGAVYEQYF
TRBV11-3	many	TRBD1	TRBJ2-2	TGTGCCAGCAGCTGGGGACAGGGGCAAGTCGGGGAGCTGTTTTTT	CASSWGQGQVGELFF
TRBV28	NA	TRBD1	TRBJ2-1	TGTGCCAGCAGTTCCATATTTGGGACAGGGAACTCATTTTACAATGAGCAGTTCTTC	CASSSIFGTGNSFYNEQFF
TRBV12-3/TRBV12-4	many	TRBD2	TRBJ2-1	TGTGCCAGCACCCGGGAGGGGGAGATTCACAATGAGCAGTTCTTC	CASTREGEIHNEQFF
TRBV29-1	many	NA	TRBJ1-1	TGCAGCGTTGAAACCCGGTTGAACACTGAAGCTTTCTTT	CSVETRLNTEAFF
TRBV11-2	few	TRBD2	TRBJ2-5	TGTGCCAGCAGCCCTACCCTACAGAGGGCGGGAGGAAGAGAGCCCACAGAGACCCAGTACTTC	CASSPTLQRAGGREPTETQYF
TRBV7-2	NA	NA	TRBJ2-1	TGTGCCAGCAGCTTAGACGGAGGGGCCAATGAGCAGTTCTTC	CASSLDGGANEQFF
TRBV27	few	TRBD1	TRBJ2-7	TGTGCCAGCAGTTCCGCGGGGAGGACAGGGAGCTCCTACGAGCAGTACTTC	CASSSAGRTGSSYEQYF
TRBV30	many	NA	TRBJ1-4	TGTGCCTGGACCCTGGCGGGAGGAGTTGGTGAAAAACTGTTTTTT	CAWTLAGGVGEKLFF
TRBV7-9	many	NA	TRBJ1-1	TGTGCCAGCAGCAAGACGGAAAGTGAAGCTTTCTTT	CASSKTESEAFF
TRBV4-2	NA	TRBD1	TRBJ2-7	TGTGCCAGCAGCCAAGATCATAATAAGGGGGCCGAGCAGTACTTC	CASSQDHNKGAEQYF
TRBV5-1	many	NA	TRBJ2-1	TGCGCCAGTCGGGACCTAGGCGATGAGCAGTTCTTC	CASRDLGDEQFF
TRBV3-1	many	NA	TRBJ2-1	TGTGCCAGCCGCCTAGCTGGCTACAATGAGCAGTTCTTC	CASRLAGYNEQFF
TRBV12-3/TRBV12-4	few	TRBD1	TRBJ1-2	TGTGCCAGCAGTTTAGGCTATCGGACAGGCATCTATGGCTACACCTTC	CASSLGYRTGIYGYTF
TRBV29-1	many	NA	TRBJ1-1	TGCAGCGTTGAAAACCAGGCAGGGACTGAAGCTTTCTTT	CSVENQAGTEAFF
TRBV11-2	many	NA	TRBJ1-1	TGTGCCAGCAGGGTGGGTAGGAGAACTTTCTTT	CASRVGRRTFF
TRBV5-5	NA	NA	TRBJ2-7	TGTGCCAGCAGAAACATGGTAGGGTCCTCCTACGAGCAGTACTTC	CASRNMVGSSYEQYF
TRBV29-1	many	TRBD2	TRBJ2-1	TGCAGCGTTGCCGGGAGGGTACACAATGAGCAGTTCTTC	CSVAGRVHNEQFF
TRBV10-3	many	NA	TRBJ2-7	TGTGCCATCAGTGACAATGGCCGCCCTAAGCCCTACGAGCAGTACTTC	CAISDNGRPKPYEQYF
TRBV6-1	many	NA	TRBJ2-3	TGTGCCAGCAGTGACTTGTCTGGTACAGATACGCAGTATTTT	CASSDLSGTDTQYF
TRBV4-1	few	NA	TRBJ1-1	TGCGCCAGCAGCCGAACCGGGACAATGAACACTGAAGCTTTCTTT	CASSRTGTMNTEAFF
TRBV20-1	NA	NA	TRBJ1-1	TGCAGTGCTATCGATATCCAGGGATCGGCTTTCTTT	CSAIDIQGSAFF
TRBV12-3/TRBV12-4	many	NA	TRBJ1-3	TGTGCCAGCAGGAACACAGGCGGAGGAAACACCATATATTTT	CASRNTGGGNTIYF
TRBV6-2/TRBV6-3	many	NA	TRBJ2-7	TGTGCCAGCAGTTACGAGTCGGGCGGCTTCTACGAGCAGTACTTC	CASSYESGGFYEQYF
TRBV20-1	NA	TRBD2	TRBJ2-2	TGCTGTGCTAGAGATCGGCTAGCGGGAGGCGTCGGGGAGCTGTTTTTT	CCARDRLAGGVGELFF
TRBV4-3	once	TRBD1	TRBJ2-7	TGCGCCAGCAGCCAAGGGACAGGTGTATACGAGCAGTACTTC	CASSQGTGVYEQYF
TRBV7-2	NA	NA	TRBJ2-1	TGTGTCAGCAGCCTACCGGGGATGAATGAGCAGTTCTTC	CVSSLPGMNEQFF
TRBV3-1	few	TRBD2	TRBJ2-5	TGTGCCAGCAGCCAAGGGGGACTAGCGGGAGGACAAGAGACCCAGTACTTC	CASSQGGLAGGQETQYF
TRBV29-1	many	NA	TRBJ1-4	TGCAGCGTTGAGCTTTGGGCTAATGAAAAACTGTTTTTT	CSVELWANEKLFF
TRBV11-2	NA	NA	TRBJ2-3	TGTGCCAGCAGCATCGGGAATTCTTTCACAGATACGCAGTATTTT	CASSIGNSFTDTQYF
TRBV12-3/TRBV12-4	many	NA	TRBJ2-5	TGTGCCAGCAGTTTATGGCAGGACACAGAGACCCAGTACTTC	CASSLWQDTETQYF
TRBV9	many	NA	TRBJ2-7	TGTGCCAGCAGCGTAGGAGGACCGCTCCCCTACGAGCAGTACTTC	CASSVGGPLPYEQYF
TRBV24-1	NA	NA	TRBJ2-7	TGTGCCACCAGTGATTCAGGGGGGCCTCCCTACGAGCAGTACTTC	CATSDSGGPPYEQYF
TRBV6-1	NA	TRBD2	TRBJ2-7	TGTGCCAGTGCCCCAGCGGGGGTTTACGAGCAGTACTTC	CASAPAGVYEQYF